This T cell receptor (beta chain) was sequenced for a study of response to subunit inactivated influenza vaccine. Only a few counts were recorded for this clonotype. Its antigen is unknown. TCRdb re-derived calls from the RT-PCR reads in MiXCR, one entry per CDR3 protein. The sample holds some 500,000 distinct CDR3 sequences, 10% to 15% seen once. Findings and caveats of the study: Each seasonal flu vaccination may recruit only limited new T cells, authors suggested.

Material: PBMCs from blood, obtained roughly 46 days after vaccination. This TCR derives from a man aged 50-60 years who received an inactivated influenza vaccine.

CDR3 sequence (DNA): TGTGCCAGCATCGCAGCGGGGCTCACCGGGGAGCTGTTTTTT. Encoded protein: CASIAAGLTGELFF. This chain joins TRBV12-3 or TRBV12-4 and TRBJ2-2, with 7 bases identical to TRBD2. The ends lost 7 bases at V and 4 bases at J; junction bases unmatched: 6. The CDR3 sequence is 14 residues long.